This entry lists 10 T cell receptor beta chains sequenced from one sample in a study of blood T cells in healthy people across ages. Primed by a sample-barcoded 5' primer and a J-beta primer mix, a second PCR proceeded for 7 to 11 cycles. TCRdb recomputed calls from the 5' RACE reads with MiXCR, one row per CDR3 protein. The repertoire holds 790,000 or so distinct CDR3 sequences, roughly 50% seen once, with roughly 25% in the top ten. Specimen: blood. These receptors originate from a man aged 40-49 years in good health.

This chain connects TRBV4-3 to TRBJ1-6; D not resolved. The V end was cut by 1 base, the J end by 6 bases, with 10 bases between. This CDR3 region has 15 residues. Germline loops: CDR1 LGHNA, CDR2 YSLEER. The CDR3: CASSQVSPGNSPLHF. The CDR3 nucleotides read TGCGCCAGCAGCCAAGTGTCTCCGGGTAATTCACCCCTCCACTTT.

A few counts support this clonotype. The chain uses TRBV20-1 and TRBJ2-7; the match to TRBD2 covers 10 bases. Per germline, CDR1 DFQATT and CDR2 SNEGSKA (reference sequence). The length of the CDR3 is 15 residues. V was pared by 0 bases and J by 5 bases, with 7 bases of the junction left unmatched. The CDR3 nucleotides read TGCAGTGCTAGAGATCTAAGCGGGAGGGTACACGAGCAGTACTTC. It encodes CSARDLSGRVHEQYF.

The chain couples TRBV30 to TRBJ1-6; the D is unclear. Germline CDR1 reads GTSNPN; CDR2 reads SVGIG (reference sequence). The ends were cut back, 2 bases at V and 7 bases at J, with 12 bases in the middle. CDR3 size: 14 residues. The CDR3 nucleotides are TGTGCCTGGAGTATAGACGTGGGAAATTCACCCCTCCACTTT. Residues: CAWSIDVGNSPLHF.

This clonotype was found a few times. The J gene is TRBJ2-7, the V gene TRBV5-1; D gene ambiguous. V was trimmed by 0 bases and J by 4 bases, leaving 11 bases between them. This CDR3 is 14 amino acids long. The V gene's germline CDR1 is SGHRS and CDR2 YFSETQ. CDR3 nucleotide sequence: TGCGCCAGCAGCTTGGATGTAAGCTATTACGAGCAGTACTTC. The encoded protein is CASSLDVSYYEQYF.

CDR3 sequence (DNA): TGTGCCAGCAGTTGGCGAGGGGGCGCTGGGGCCAACGTCCTGACTTTC. It yields the protein CASSWRGGAGANVLTF. This sequence joins TRBV28 and TRBJ2-6; TRBD1 aligns across 7 bases. Trimming cost V 4 bases and J 2 bases; bases outside gene matches: 5. Germline V gene data show CDR1 as MDHEN and CDR2 as SYDVKM. This CDR3 has 16 residues.

This clonotype showed up just a few times. This chain links TRBV11-3 with TRBJ2-7; D may be TRBD2 (6 bases). The CDR3 length is 16 residues. Trimming cost V 2 bases and J 4 bases, with 18 bases left between them. Germline-derived CDR1 and CDR2 are SGHNT and YENEEA. In nucleotides, the CDR3 is TGTGCCAGCAGCTTATTTTCGGGGAGGAAGACATACGAGCAGTACTTC. Translation: CASSLFSGRKTYEQYF.

The CDR3 DNA is TGTGCCAGCAGTTACGAGGGAAAGACCCAGTACTTC. This translates into CASSYEGKTQYF. The chain is built from TRBV6-5 and TRBJ2-7, with D maybe TRBD2 (5 bases). With the DNA end fitting TRBJ2-5 better, the J assignment may be wrong. CDR3 length: 12 amino acids. Germline V lookup: CDR1 MNHEY, CDR2 SVGAGI.

In regard to this clonotype: Germline and junction disagree at one end, which may indicate a read error. The rearrangement links TRBV4-3 to TRBJ2-1, with D possibly TRBD1 on 6 matching bases. The CDR3 has 18 residues. CDR1 is LGHNA and CDR2 is YSLEER in the germline V gene. The CDR3 nucleotides are TGCGCCGGCAGCCAAGATTGGGGAGTAGAGGGGGCCTACAATGAGCAGTTCTTC. Encoded protein: CAGSQDWGVEGAYNEQFF.

The chain uses TRBV6-5 and TRBJ1-1; D is perhaps TRBD1 (6 bases). The V end was cut by 5 bases, the J end by 0 bases, with 16 bases between. CDR1 MNHEY and CDR2 SVGAGI come from the germline V gene. The CDR3 has 16 residues. For the CDR3, the DNA is TGTGCCAGCAGTCGAGGACAGAGATACATGAACACTGAAGCTTTCTTT. Translation: CASSRGQRYMNTEAFF.

V gene TRBV6-5 combines with J gene TRBJ1-1; perhaps TRBD1 as D (5 bases). This CDR3 has 12 amino acids. Trimming removed 5 bases from V and 7 bases from J, with 11 bases in between. In germline, CDR1 is MNHEY, CDR2 SVGAGI. The CDR3 reads CASSPQGREAFF. The CDR3 DNA is TGTGCCAGCAGTCCGCAGGGACGTGAAGCTTTCTTT.